One sample yielded the 5 T cell receptor beta chains listed below, sequenced in a study of blood T cell repertoires in COVID-19. The protocol was immunoSEQ multiplex PCR, while the TCRdb copy is restricted to in-frame clones and leaves out a portion. There are approximately 180,000 clones in the sample; around 85% occur only once, and around 10% lies in the top ten. Sequencing was done on a sample of peripheral blood. Every receptor here comes from a woman older than 75 with acute or convalescent COVID-19.

This rearrangement joins TRBV4-3 to TRBJ1-2; possible D gene TRBD1, 6 bases. Trimming cost V 0 bases and J 6 bases, with 14 bases left between them. The CDR3 is made up of 15 amino acids. Looked up from germline, CDR1 is LGHNA and CDR2 is YSLEER. This chain's CDR3 is CASSQEGGSGDGYTF. The CDR3 nucleotides are TGCGCCAGCAGCCAAGAAGGTGGCTCAGGGGATGGCTACACCTTC.

The rearrangement joins TRBV12-3 or TRBV12-4 to TRBJ1-5; unclear D gene. This CDR3 region has 13 residues. The ends were cut back, 3 bases at V and 4 bases at J, with 7 bases in the middle. CDR3 bases: TGTGCCAGCAGTTTCTCAGGAAATCAGCCCCAGCATTTT. The encoded protein is CASSFSGNQPQHF.

The chain joins TRBV3-1 (or the pseudogene TRBV3-2) to TRBJ2-2; 8 bases map to TRBD1. CDR3 length: 17 residues. J gave up 2 bases and V 0 bases, and 5 bases lay outside the gene matches. CDR1 and CDR2 from the germline V gene are LGHDT and YNNKEL (reference sequence). CDR3 bases: TGTGCCAGCAGCCAAGAACGACAGGGGATTAACACCGGGGAGCTGTTTTTT. It yields the protein CASSQERQGINTGELFF.

This chain connects TRBV4-1 to TRBJ2-2; 14 bases map to TRBD2. Germline values: CDR1 MGHRA, CDR2 YSYEKL. This CDR3 comprises 17 residues. Trimming at V came to 0 bases and at J to 6 bases, leaving 3 bases not matched to a gene. The CDR3 here is CASSQEGTSGSPGELFF. The CDR3 nucleotides read TGCGCCAGCAGCCAAGAGGGGACTAGCGGGAGTCCCGGGGAGCTGTTTTTT.

The CDR3 here is CSVRTHQETQYF. CDR3 bases: TGCAGCGTTAGGACACACCAAGAGACCCAGTACTTC. This sequence joins TRBV29-1 and TRBJ2-5; tentative D call: TRBD1 (5 bases). The CDR3 spans 12 residues. The germline V gene has CDR1 SQVTM and CDR2 ANQGSEA. V lost 5 bases and J lost 0, with 7 bases in between.